The sequence of this TCR beta chain was determined in a study of T-cell memory formation after mild COVID-19. Across the whole study: The two donors had largely donor-specific TCR clusters.

Per germline, CDR1 MDHEN and CDR2 SYDVKM. This CDR3 spans 15 amino acids. Trimming took 1 base from V and 0 from J, leaving 9 bases between them. General study points: Pre-infection memory carried some responding clones, suggesting that cross-reactive memory joined. CD4+ clones that contracted lay mainly in CM and EM; CD8+ ones lay in EMRA.

Worth noting for this clonotype: As yet, its antigen is unknown.

TCRdb re-called the 5' RACE reads through MiXCR, storing one row per CDR3 protein. The sample lists fewer than 60,000 distinct CDR3 sequences; 25% to 35% were seen once. This TCR derives from a man between 18 and 29 years old who had mild COVID-19 (a few samples of this study predate the infection). Cell type and time point are not known. V usage is TRBV28 and J usage is TRBJ1-1; unclear D gene. The sequenced sample was PBMCs or a T cell subset sorted from them (not recorded which). The chain's CDR3 is CASSLYTLMNTEAFF. The DNA of the CDR3 is TGTGCCAGCAGTTTATATACACTAATGAACACTGAAGCTTTCTTT.